This record looks at one TCR beta chain sequence and its context. This CDR3 is built from 15 residues. Looked up from germline, CDR1 is ENHRY and CDR2 is SYGVKD. The V and J ends lost 5 bases and 6 bases, in that order; junction bases with no gene match: 5. 13 Jbeta primers and 60 Vbeta primers were used for the PCR. Assay: immunoSEQ multiplex PCR; the TCRdb copy retains only in-frame clones and omits some. The data contain 150,000 to 200,000 clones, about three quarters of them singletons. This entry belongs to a study of cytomegalovirus exposure and HLA in healthy donors. The source is a woman aged 55 to 70 in good health and CMV-seropositive. Source material: PBMCs. This chain uses TRBV10-3 with TRBJ2-3, with TRBD2 matching 13 bases. CDR3 residues: CAISFGTSGEDTQYF. CDR3 sequence (DNA): TGTGCCATCAGTTTCGGGACTAGCGGGGAGGATACGCAGTATTTT.